The following is a T cell receptor (beta chain) sequence with its context. These data are taken from a study of blood T cell repertoires in COVID-19. Study information: From the United States, Italy and Spain came samples of acute and convalescent COVID-19.

The method was immunoSEQ multiplex PCR; TCRdb's version includes in-frame clones alone and lacks a portion of them. The sample includes some 300,000 clones, 88% of them seen just once. Germline lookup yields CDR1 SNHLY and CDR2 FYNNEI. This CDR3 is 13 amino acids long. V was cut by 7 bases and J by 3 bases, with 12 bases left in between. This sequence was found in a woman under 40 who had recovered from COVID-19. Sequencing input: peripheral blood. The V call is TRBV2, the J call TRBJ2-5, with D unclear. In DNA, the CDR3 is TGTGCCAGCAAGGCAGGTTCGGAAGAGACCCAGTACTTC. It is translated as CASKAGSEETQYF.